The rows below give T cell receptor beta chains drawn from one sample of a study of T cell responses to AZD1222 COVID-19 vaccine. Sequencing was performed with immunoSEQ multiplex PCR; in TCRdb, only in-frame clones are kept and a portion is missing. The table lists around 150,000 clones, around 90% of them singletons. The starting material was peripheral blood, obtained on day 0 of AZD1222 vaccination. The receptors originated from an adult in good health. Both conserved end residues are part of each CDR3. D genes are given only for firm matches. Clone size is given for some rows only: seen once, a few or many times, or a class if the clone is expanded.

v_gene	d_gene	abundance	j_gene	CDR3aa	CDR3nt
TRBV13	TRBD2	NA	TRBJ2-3	CASSLGGGAITQYF	TGTGCCAGCAGCTTAGGCGGGGGGGCGATTACGCAGTATTTT
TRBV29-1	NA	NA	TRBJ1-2	CSTLRAGEGGYTF	TGCAGCACCCTCCGGGCGGGGGAGGGTGGCTACACCTTC
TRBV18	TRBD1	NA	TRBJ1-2	CASSPGQDHYGYTF	TGTGCCAGCTCACCCGGACAGGACCACTATGGCTACACCTTC
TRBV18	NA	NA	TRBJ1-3	CASSTGISGNTIYF	TGTGCCAGCTCAACAGGAATATCTGGAAACACCATATATTTT
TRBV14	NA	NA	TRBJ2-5	CASNLRGQETQYF	TGTGCCAGCAACCTTAGAGGGCAAGAGACCCAGTACTTC
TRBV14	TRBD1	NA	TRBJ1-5	CASSQGGGVQPQHF	TGTGCCAGCAGCCAAGGAGGGGGCGTTCAGCCCCAGCATTTT
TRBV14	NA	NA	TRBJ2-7	CASSQDWAQQLEQYF	TGTGCCAGCAGCCAAGATTGGGCCCAGCAGTTGGAGCAGTACTTC
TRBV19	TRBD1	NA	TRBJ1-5	CASSKTGGQPQHF	TGTGCCAGTAGTAAAACAGGGGGTCAGCCCCAGCATTTT
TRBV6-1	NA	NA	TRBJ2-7	CASSDGTFTSYEQYF	TGTGCCAGCAGTGACGGGACTTTTACCTCCTACGAGCAGTACTTC
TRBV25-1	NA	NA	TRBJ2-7	CASSEGPRGLYEQYF	TGTGCCAGCAGTGAAGGCCCGCGAGGCCTCTACGAGCAGTACTTC
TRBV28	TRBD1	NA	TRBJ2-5	CASSRRDRGQETQYF	TGTGCCAGCAGTCGCCGGGACAGGGGGCAAGAGACCCAGTACTTC
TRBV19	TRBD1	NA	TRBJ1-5	CASWDRGHQPQHF	TGTGCCAGTTGGGACAGGGGGCATCAGCCCCAGCATTTT
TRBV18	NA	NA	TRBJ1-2	CASSPGVGRGYTF	TGTGCCAGCTCACCAGGAGTGGGTCGTGGCTACACCTTC
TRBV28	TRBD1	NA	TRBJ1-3	CASSWDSSGNTIYF	TGTGCCAGCAGCTGGGACAGCTCTGGAAACACCATATATTTT
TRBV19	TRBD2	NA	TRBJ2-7	CASSIRRGGSYEQYF	TGTGCCAGTAGTATAAGACGCGGGGGCTCCTACGAGCAGTACTTC
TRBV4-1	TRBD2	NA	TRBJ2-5	CASSQANQRGETQYF	TGCGCCAGCAGCCAAGCAAACCAGCGGGGGGAGACCCAGTACTTC
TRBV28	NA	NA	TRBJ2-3	CASMIEGGTDTQYF	TGTGCCAGCATGATCGAGGGCGGCACAGATACGCAGTATTTT
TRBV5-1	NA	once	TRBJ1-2	CASSLGTANYGYTF	TGCGCCAGCAGCTTGGGGACAGCCAACTATGGCTACACCTTC
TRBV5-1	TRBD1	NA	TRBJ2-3	CASRSTGGADTQYF	TGCGCCAGCAGGTCGACAGGGGGCGCGGATACGCAGTATTTT
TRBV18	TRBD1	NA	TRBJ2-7	CASSPPGQVLSYEQYF	TGTGCCAGCTCACCCCCCGGACAGGTCCTCTCCTACGAGCAGTACTTC
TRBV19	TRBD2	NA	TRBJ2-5	CASSRRRGGSVETQYF	TGTGCCAGTAGTCGAAGGAGGGGCGGGAGCGTAGAGACCCAGTACTTC
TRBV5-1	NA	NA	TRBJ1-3	CASSLALGSGNTIYF	TGCGCCAGCAGCTTGGCTCTAGGCTCTGGAAACACCATATATTTT
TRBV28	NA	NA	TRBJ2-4	CASSLQGAKNIQYF	TGTGCCAGCAGTTTACAGGGGGCCAAAAACATTCAGTACTTC
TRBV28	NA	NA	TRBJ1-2	CASKGALSGYTF	TGTGCCAGCAAAGGGGCGCTTAGCGGCTACACCTTC
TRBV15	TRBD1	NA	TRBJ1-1	CATSRGTGVLNTEAFF	TGTGCCACCAGCAGAGGGACAGGGGTCTTGAACACTGAAGCTTTCTTT
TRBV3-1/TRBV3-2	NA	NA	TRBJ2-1	CASSPLGTQYNEQFF	TGTGCCAGCAGTCCCCTGGGAACCCAGTACAATGAGCAGTTCTTC
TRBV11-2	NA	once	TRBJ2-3	CASSPGEGSVSDTQYF	TGTGCCAGCAGCCCAGGGGAGGGGAGTGTGTCAGATACGCAGTATTTT
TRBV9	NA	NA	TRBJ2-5	CASSVGWAIQETQYF	TGTGCCAGCAGCGTAGGCTGGGCTATTCAAGAGACCCAGTACTTC
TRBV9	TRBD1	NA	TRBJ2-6	CASSAGQGRSGANVLTF	TGTGCCAGCAGCGCCGGACAGGGAAGGTCTGGGGCCAACGTCCTGACTTTC
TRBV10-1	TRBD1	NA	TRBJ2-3	CASTLDRGSTDTQYF	TGCGCCAGCACCCTAGACAGGGGAAGCACAGATACGCAGTATTTT
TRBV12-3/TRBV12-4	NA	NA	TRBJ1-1	CASRRGGDTEAFF	TGTGCCAGCAGGAGGGGGGGGGACACTGAAGCTTTCTTT
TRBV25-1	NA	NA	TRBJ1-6	CASSEVSNNSPLHF	TGTGCCAGCAGTGAAGTTTCTAATAATTCACCCCTCCACTTT
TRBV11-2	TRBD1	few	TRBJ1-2	CASSFRGQGANGYTF	TGTGCCAGCAGCTTCCGCGGACAGGGGGCCAATGGCTACACCTTC
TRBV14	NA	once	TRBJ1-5	CASSPGGGRPQHF	TGTGCCAGCAGCCCCGGGGGGGGTCGGCCCCAGCATTTT
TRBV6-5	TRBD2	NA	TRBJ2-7	CASQSGLAETYEQYF	TGTGCCAGTCAATCAGGACTAGCGGAAACCTACGAGCAGTACTTC
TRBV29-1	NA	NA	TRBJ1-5	CSVAQGRSNQPQHF	TGCAGCGTAGCGCAGGGACGGAGCAATCAGCCCCAGCATTTT
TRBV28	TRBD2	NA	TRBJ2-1	CASSLGGGSYNEQFF	TGTGCCAGCAGTCTCGGGGGGGGGTCCTACAATGAGCAGTTCTTC
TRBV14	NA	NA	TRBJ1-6	CASSQFLSGILHF	TGTGCCAGCAGCCAATTTCTCTCAGGGATACTCCACTTT
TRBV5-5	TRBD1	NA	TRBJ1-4	CASSIDREDEKLFF	TGTGCCAGCAGCATCGACAGGGAAGATGAAAAACTGTTTTTT
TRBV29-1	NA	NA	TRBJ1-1	CSVGFGVGSEAFF	TGCAGCGTTGGATTTGGAGTGGGGTCTGAAGCTTTCTTT
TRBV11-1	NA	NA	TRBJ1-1	CASSFSREEAFF	TGTGCCAGCAGTTTTAGTAGGGAGGAAGCTTTCTTT
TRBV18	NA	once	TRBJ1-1	CASSEGRNTEAFF	TGTGCCAGCTCGGAGGGGCGCAACACTGAAGCTTTCTTT
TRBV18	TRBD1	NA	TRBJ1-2	CASSPLFGTGGVWGYTF	TGTGCCAGCTCACCTCTTTTTGGGACAGGGGGCGTCTGGGGCTACACCTTC
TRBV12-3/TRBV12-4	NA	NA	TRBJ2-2	CASSSQGTGELFF	TGTGCCAGCAGTTCCCAGGGGACCGGGGAGCTGTTTTTT